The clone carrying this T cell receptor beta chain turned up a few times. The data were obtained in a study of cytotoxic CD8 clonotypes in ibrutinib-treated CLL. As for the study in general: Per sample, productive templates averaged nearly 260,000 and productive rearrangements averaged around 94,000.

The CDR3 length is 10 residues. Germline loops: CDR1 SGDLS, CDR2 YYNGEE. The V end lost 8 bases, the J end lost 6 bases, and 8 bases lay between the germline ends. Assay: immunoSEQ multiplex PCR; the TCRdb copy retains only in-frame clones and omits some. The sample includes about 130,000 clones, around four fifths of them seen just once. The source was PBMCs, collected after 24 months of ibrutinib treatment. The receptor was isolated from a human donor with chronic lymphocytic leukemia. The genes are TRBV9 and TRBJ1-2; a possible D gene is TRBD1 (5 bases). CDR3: CASQGDGYTF. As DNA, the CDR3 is TGTGCCAGTCAAGGGGATGGCTACACCTTC.